Given below is one T cell receptor (beta chain) in context. Its antigen is not known. Time point here: recipient sample about 28 days before transplant, after cytoreduction. The data were obtained in a study of T cell clonotyping in hematopoietic cell transplantation. The overall study: Pretransplant recipient samples were taken after cytoreduction.

Method: immunoSEQ multiplex PCR; TCRdb's copy keeps in-frame clones and lacks some. The table lists 35,000 to 50,000 clones, 85% of them singletons. V was clipped by 6 bases and J by 5 bases; unmatched bases: 17. Germline lookup yields CDR1 MDHEN and CDR2 SYDVKM. CDR3 length: 17 residues. Whole-study results and caveats: Pathologically expanded recipient clonotypes increased progressively from day 30 to day 180 as diversity fell. Higher Inverse Simpson Index values in graft donor and pretransplant recipient predicted broader posttransplant TCR diversity.

Sequencing was performed on peripheral blood mononuclear cells, taken before stem cell transplant. This chain joins TRBV28 and TRBJ2-5; 8 positions match TRBD1. The sequence derives from a man in his 60s with acute myeloid leukemia. Some clones in this sample may be carry-over from other donors' samples. This CDR3 reads CASSRTLTTGGGETQYF. In DNA form, the CDR3 reads TGTGCCAGCAGCCGGACCTTAACTACAGGGGGTGGGGAGACCCAGTACTTC.